The 22 T cell receptor beta chains presented below share a single source sample, sequenced in a study of brain T cells in children with intractable seizures. The time point was: blood from clinic visit 5 months post-surgery; TSC patient then seizure free. The table came from immunoSEQ multiplex PCR; TCRdb's copy has only in-frame clones and leaves some out. The sample records about 340,000 clones, about 93% being singletons. The starting material was peripheral blood, obtained less than 6 months after surgery. The origin of the receptors is a boy under three years old with tuberous sclerosis and intractable seizures.

V gene TRBV29-1 combines with J gene TRBJ1-2; no clear D. Germline-derived CDR1 and CDR2 are SQVTM and ANQGSEA. This CDR3 is 11 amino acids long. V dropped 8 bases and J dropped 3 bases, with 10 bases sitting between them. The CDR3 sequence: CSSYLDYGYTF. In DNA, the CDR3 is TGCAGCTCTTATTTAGACTATGGCTACACCTTC.

The DNA of the CDR3 is TGTGCCAGTAGTCGAGGTCCCTATGGCTACACCTTC. As protein: CASSRGPYGYTF. The chain employs TRBV19 and TRBJ1-2, with D unresolved. Germline values: CDR1 LNHDA, CDR2 SQIVND (reference sequence). Trimming left V 5 bases short and J 4 bases short, with 8 bases between. The CDR3 has 12 residues. Supplemented by reference TRBV19 and TRBJ1-2, the full variable domain reads DGGITQSPKYLFRKEGQNVTLSCEQNLNHDAMYWYRQDPGQGLRLIYYSQIVNDFQKGDIAEGYSVSREKKESFPLTVTSAQKNPTAFYLCASSRGPYGYTFGSGTRLTVV.

This clone was seen only once. This CDR3 is CASSPGPRGEQFF. The CDR3 coding sequence is TGTGCCAGCAGCCCCGGACCCAGGGGTGAGCAGTTCTTC. The V gene is TRBV7-3, the J gene TRBJ2-1; maybe TRBD1 (6 bases). Germline V gives CDR1 SGHTA, CDR2 FQGTGA. This CDR3 is 13 amino acids long. Deletions cut 5 bases from V and 9 bases from J, with 14 bases between.

V and J are TRBV6-5 and TRBJ1-6; D gene ambiguous. The V end lost 5 bases, the J end lost 6 bases, and 11 bases lay between the germline ends. The CDR3 contains 14 residues. CDR1 MNHEY and CDR2 SVGAGI come from the germline V gene. This CDR3 reads CASSLGRINSPLHF. CDR3 nucleotide sequence: TGTGCCAGCAGTCTAGGACGGATTAATTCACCCCTCCACTTT.

This chain uses TRBV5-4 with TRBJ1-3; TRBD1 matches 8 bases. The CDR3 is made up of 18 amino acids. CDR1 and CDR2 from the germline V gene are SGHNT and YYREEE (reference sequence). Losses at the gene ends were 4 bases for V and 0 bases for J; bases not matched to a gene: 12. CDR3 coding DNA: TGTGCCAGCAGCCTAGGACAGGGAAGCCGTTTCTCTGGAAACACCATATATTTT. Amino acids: CASSLGQGSRFSGNTIYF.

The chain uses TRBV19 and TRBJ2-1; 8 nucleotides line up with TRBD2. V was pared by 3 bases and J by 9 bases, with 4 bases of the junction left unmatched. CDR1 and CDR2 from the germline V gene are LNHDA and SQIVND (reference sequence). CDR3 length: 13 amino acids. Here the CDR3 DNA reads TGTGCCAGTAGTATCGGACTAGCTCGTGAGCAGTTCTTC. Its protein product is CASSIGLAREQFF.

The chain links TRBV4-1 to TRBJ2-6; TRBD1 agrees at 9 bases. Germline assignment: CDR1 MGHRA and CDR2 YSYEKL. V was clipped by 2 bases and J by 2 bases; unmatched bases: 1. This CDR3 has 16 residues. CDR3 amino acids: CASSQTGGAGANVLTF. Written as DNA, the CDR3 is TGCGCCAGCAGCCAAACAGGGGGCGCTGGGGCCAACGTCCTGACTTTC.

This chain links TRBV9 with TRBJ2-1; TRBD1 aligns across 9 bases. V lost 4 bases, J lost 6 bases, and 8 bases stayed unmatched. This CDR3 region has 15 residues. CDR1 and CDR2 from the germline V gene are SGDLS and YYNGEE. The CDR3 loop reads CASSPRTGVINEQFF. Here the CDR3 DNA reads TGTGCCAGCAGCCCTCGGACAGGGGTAATCAATGAGCAGTTCTTC.

J is TRBJ1-1 and V is TRBV10-1; D ambiguous. This CDR3 is 17 amino acids long. Trimming pared 2 bases from V and 1 base from J, leaving 17 bases between. CDR1 and CDR2 (germline): WNHNN, SYGVQD (reference sequence). CDR3 DNA sequence: TGCGCCAGCAGTGAGCACCGGGGTTTGGGTAGGAACACTGAAGCTTTCTTT. Protein sequence: CASSEHRGLGRNTEAFF.

This chain uses TRBV11-2 with TRBJ2-7, with 8 bases aligning to TRBD1. The CDR3 is 15 amino acids. Germline V gives CDR1 SGHAT, CDR2 FQNNGV. V was clipped by 4 bases and J by 3 bases; unmatched bases: 8. The CDR3 nucleotides are TGTGCCAGCAGCTCCTCCCCTGGGACAGGCTACGAGCAGTACTTC. It is translated as CASSSSPGTGYEQYF.

The chain is built from TRBV6-2 or TRBV6-3 and TRBJ1-1; a possible D gene is TRBD1 (6 bases). Per germline, CDR1 MNHEY and CDR2 SVGEGT. The CDR3 is made up of 17 amino acids. Deletions cut 2 bases from V and 1 base from J, with 17 bases between. The CDR3 protein is CASSYQTPRGANTEAFF. CDR3 in DNA: TGTGCCAGCAGTTACCAAACCCCCAGGGGTGCGAACACTGAAGCTTTCTTT.

This chain uses TRBV12-3 or TRBV12-4 with TRBJ1-2; D might be TRBD1 (5 bases). Trimming pared 8 bases from V and 1 base from J, leaving 11 bases between. The CDR3 extends over 13 amino acids. DNA for the CDR3: TGTGCCAGCCGTCCGAGGGGTAACTATGGCTACACCTTC. The encoded protein is CASRPRGNYGYTF.

CDR3 in amino acids: CASSQPEGGRGNYGYTF. DNA for the CDR3: TGTGCCAGCAGCCAACCAGAGGGTGGACGGGGAAACTATGGCTACACCTTC. The rearrangement uses TRBV4-2 and TRBJ1-2; the D is unclear. Trimming removed 2 bases at V and 2 bases at J, with 18 bases between. Germline CDR1 and CDR2: LGHNA and YNFKEQ. This CDR3 is built from 17 residues.

V gene TRBV7-3 combines with J gene TRBJ2-3; D is perhaps TRBD1 (5 bases). Germline V CDR1 and CDR2: SGHTA, FQGTGA. V lost 0 bases and J lost 2, with 12 bases in between. The CDR3 runs to 16 residues. CDR3 amino acids: CASSLTGLGNTDTQYF. In DNA form, the CDR3 reads TGTGCCAGCAGCTTAACGGGGCTAGGAAACACAGATACGCAGTATTTT.

The chain employs TRBV11-2 and TRBJ2-7; 7 bases are a match to TRBD1. Trimming at V came to 5 bases and at J to 2 bases, leaving 3 bases not matched to a gene. The V gene's germline CDR1 is SGHAT and CDR2 FQNNGV. The CDR3 length is 13 residues. The DNA of the CDR3 is TGTGCCAGCAGCCCGGGGACAGCCTACGAGCAGTACTTC. It specifies CASSPGTAYEQYF.

This sequence joins TRBV6-4 and TRBJ2-3; D might be TRBD2 (6 bases). Germline CDR1 MRHNA, CDR2 SNTAGT. The V gene lost 0 bases and the J gene lost 3 bases, with 13 bases spanning the gap. CDR3 length: 16 residues. Here the CDR3 DNA reads TGTGCCAGCAGTGACTCGGGCAGGGAGGTGACAGATACGCAGTATTTT. It codes for CASSDSGREVTDTQYF.

A single count supports this clone. The chain recombines TRBV6-2 or TRBV6-3 with TRBJ2-3; the D is unclear. Germline CDR1 and CDR2: MNHEY and SVGEGT. This CDR3 is 14 amino acids long. V gave up 0 bases and J gave up 1 base, with 5 bases separating them. CDR3 residues: CASSYSPRTDTQYF. CDR3 sequence (DNA): TGTGCCAGCAGTTACTCACCCCGCACAGATACGCAGTATTTT.

The chain recombines TRBV9 with TRBJ1-3; the D gene is possibly TRBD1 (6 bases). V was clipped by 0 bases and J by 3 bases, with 7 bases between them. The germline V gene encodes CDR1 SGDLS and CDR2 YYNGEE. This CDR3 is built from 14 residues. The CDR3 reads CASSVAGDGNTIYF. CDR3 sequence (DNA): TGTGCCAGCAGCGTAGCAGGGGATGGAAACACCATATATTTT.

The chain is built from TRBV7-9 and TRBJ2-2; 11 bases are a match to TRBD2. V was clipped by 6 bases and J by 4 bases; unmatched bases: 13. In germline, CDR1 is SEHNR, CDR2 FQNEAQ (reference sequence). The CDR3 runs 18 residues. Here the CDR3 reads CASRTATSGVGSTGELFF. The CDR3 bases are TGTGCCAGCAGGACTGCGACTAGCGGGGTTGGGAGCACCGGGGAGCTGTTTTTT.

V gene TRBV5-1 combines with J gene TRBJ2-2; no definite D call. V lost 0 bases and J 0 bases, leaving 3 bases between the germline ends. CDR3 length: 14 amino acids. Germline CDR1 reads SGHRS; CDR2 reads YFSETQ. CDR3: CASSLDANTGELFF. The DNA for the CDR3 is TGCGCCAGCAGCTTGGACGCGAACACCGGGGAGCTGTTTTTT.

This chain links TRBV9 with TRBJ1-4; D unresolved. The V end lost 4 bases, the J end lost 8 bases, and 12 bases lay between the germline ends. The length of the CDR3 is 13 residues. CDR1 SGDLS and CDR2 YYNGEE come from the germline V gene. The CDR3 bases are TGTGCCAGCAGCACCGGGGTCTTAGAAAAACTGTTTTTT. It encodes CASSTGVLEKLFF.

The chain couples TRBV6-5 to TRBJ2-7, with TRBD2 identical over 9 bases. CDR1 is MNHEY and CDR2 is SVGAGI in the germline V gene. The CDR3 consists of 14 residues. Germline trimming cut 8 bases from V and 2 bases from J; bases unmatched to any gene: 7. CDR3 coding DNA: TGTGCCAGCCAGAGCGGGGGGCTTCCCTACGAGCAGTACTTC. This encodes CASQSGGLPYEQYF.